In this sample, the clone carrying this T cell receptor (beta chain) turned up once. Its cognate antigen is unknown. The source of the sample is a study of CD8 T cells in Susac syndrome. General study results and limits: As the study acknowledged, the number of individuals who were part of its TCR sequencing and HLA analysis was relatively small.

This CDR3 region has 15 residues. V dropped 6 bases and J dropped 5; count of bases not matched to a gene: 6. RNA amounts of about 0.5 to 1 ug underwent reverse transcription with random hexamers. TCRdb re-derived calls from the immunoSEQ multiplex PCR reads in MiXCR, one entry per CDR3 protein. The table has over 100,000 distinct CDR3 sequences, 90% to 96% seen once. Healthy donors, matched for age and sex, constituted the control group. FACS enriched CD8+ TEMRA cells, while bulk CD8+ and CD4+ were negatively isolated. V is TRBV12-3 or TRBV12-4 and J is TRBJ1-5, with 11 nucleotides matching TRBD1. The sequenced sample was CD4+ T cells from PBMCs. This clonotype was sampled from a human donor in good health. This chain's CDR3 is CASSGRTGGYQPQHF. CDR3 sequence (DNA): TGTGCCAGCAGCGGTAGGACAGGGGGCTATCAGCCCCAGCATTTT.